Each of the 23 T cell receptor beta chains below was sequenced from the same sample in a study of beta chain features in type 1 diabetes. The entirety of the isolated RNA underwent reverse transcription, so expressed TCRB transcripts were sequenced. Sequencing used immunoSEQ multiplex PCR; TCRdb keeps in-frame clones, though not all of them. The table includes around 250,000 clones, roughly 70% detected once. The sample consisted of naive CD4+ T cells from blood. The receptors stem from a young man in good health.

V gene TRBV29-1 combines with J gene TRBJ2-3, with D perhaps given as TRBD1 or TRBD2 (7 bases each). The CDR3 is 15 residues long. Trimming cost V 6 bases and J 0 bases, with 16 bases left between them. Germline V gene lookup returns CDR1 SQVTM and CDR2 ANQGSEA. The CDR3 DNA reads TGCAGCGTGGTGGGAGGGACAGCCAGCACAGATACGCAGTATTTT. Residues: CSVVGGTASTDTQYF.

This sequence joins TRBV25-1 and TRBJ2-5, with 8 nucleotides matching TRBD2. The V gene's germline CDR1 is MGHDK and CDR2 SYGVNS. V was pared by 4 bases and J by 4 bases, with 8 bases of the junction left unmatched. This CDR3 contains 15 residues. For the CDR3, the DNA is TGTGCCAGCAGTGGGGTAGCGGGACAAGGAGAGACCCAGTACTTC. Protein sequence: CASSGVAGQGETQYF.

The chain has TRBV29-1 and TRBJ2-5; 7 positions match TRBD1. The V segment lost 1 base and the J segment 4 bases; nucleotides outside the gene matches: 6. This CDR3 spans 14 amino acids. Per the germline V gene, CDR1 is SQVTM and CDR2 is ANQGSEA. The CDR3 DNA is TGCAGCGTTGAAGCCCGGGACAGAGGAGAGACCCAGTACTTC. Amino acid sequence: CSVEARDRGETQYF.

The chain combines TRBV7-9 with TRBJ2-4, with D perhaps TRBD2 (7 bases). Trimming took off 2 bases at V and 6 bases at J, with 11 bases between the two ends. CDR3 length: 14 residues. Germline CDR1 SEHNR, CDR2 FQNEAQ (reference sequence). CDR3 DNA: TGTGCCAGCAGCTTAATGGCGGGGGCAAACATTCAGTACTTC. This gives the protein CASSLMAGANIQYF.

This rearrangement joins TRBV29-1 to TRBJ2-2; possibly TRBD2 for D (5 bases). The CDR3 totals 13 residues. The ends were cut back, 1 base at V and 7 bases at J, with 10 bases in the middle. Germline loops: CDR1 SQVTM, CDR2 ANQGSEA. The CDR3 sequence: CSVEGQGSGELFF. In DNA, the CDR3 is TGCAGCGTTGAAGGCCAAGGGAGCGGGGAGCTGTTTTTT.

V is TRBV2 and J is TRBJ1-6; the D is unclear. The CDR3 contains 12 residues. V was clipped by 4 bases and J by 7 bases, with 5 bases between them. CDR1 is SNHLY and CDR2 is FYNNEI in the germline V gene. CDR3 nucleotide sequence: TGTGCCAGCAGTGGTGAGAATTCACCCCTCCACTTT. Translated, it gives CASSGENSPLHF.

The J gene is TRBJ1-2, the V gene TRBV7-2; D is ambiguous. CDR1 SGHTA and CDR2 FQGNSA come from the germline V gene. This CDR3 is built from 12 residues. Trimming left V 5 bases short and J 4 bases short, with 8 bases between. This chain's CDR3 is CASSPGFYGYTF. CDR3 nucleotides: TGTGCCAGCAGCCCGGGATTCTATGGCTACACCTTC.

This chain connects TRBV30 to TRBJ2-1, with D unresolved. The CDR3 is 15 residues long. Trimming removed 4 bases at V and 2 bases at J, with 15 bases between. In germline, CDR1 is GTSNPN, CDR2 SVGIG (reference sequence). The CDR3 DNA reads TGTGCCTGGACCCCGGGCCAAAGCGCCTACAATGAGCAGTTCTTC. As protein: CAWTPGQSAYNEQFF.

Notes on this clone: Additional DNA sequences in this sample encode the identical CDR3. V and J are TRBV18 and TRBJ2-5, with TRBD1 as a possible D gene (5 bases). The CDR3 has 14 residues. Germline CDR1 KGHSH, CDR2 LQKENI. The V gene lost 3 bases and the J gene lost 1 base, with 9 bases spanning the gap. CDR3 residues: CASSPGAVQETQYF. The CDR3 bases are TGTGCCAGCTCACCTGGGGCGGTCCAAGAGACCCAGTACTTC.

V usage is TRBV15 and J usage is TRBJ1-4; 10 nucleotides match TRBD1. V lost 5 bases to trimming and J lost 0 bases; unmatched junction nucleotides: 3. Germline values: CDR1 LNHNV, CDR2 YYDKDF (reference sequence). The CDR3 length is 16 residues. CDR3 region: CATSVGQGATNEKLFF. CDR3 coding DNA: TGTGCCACCAGCGTAGGACAGGGGGCAACTAATGAAAAACTGTTTTTT. Full variable domain (remainder filled in from reference TRBV15 and TRBJ1-4): DAMVIQNPRYQVTQFGKPVTLSCSQTLNHNVMYWYQQKSSQAPKLLFHYYDKDFNNEADTPDNFQSRRPNTSFCFLDIRSPGLGDTAMYLCATSVGQGATNEKLFFGSGTQLSVL.

The CDR3 loop is CAWSSLGDFSGNTIYF. In DNA form, the CDR3 reads TGTGCCTGGAGTTCACTGGGGGATTTCTCTGGAAACACCATATATTTT. J is TRBJ1-3 and V is TRBV30; possible D gene TRBD1, 5 bases. CDR1 is GTSNPN, CDR2 SVGIG, per germline (reference sequence). This CDR3 is 16 amino acids long. Trimming cost V 2 bases and J 0 bases, with 14 bases left between them.

The chain recombines TRBV4-3 with TRBJ2-1; 16 bases are a match to TRBD2. The CDR3 sequence is 18 residues long. The germline V gene has CDR1 LGHNA and CDR2 YSLEER. V shed 3 bases, J shed 8 bases, and the junction held 10 bases outside the gene matches. CDR3 nucleotide sequence: TGCGCCAGCAGCCAGACCACCGGGACTAGCGGGAGGGCATATGAGCAGTTCTTC. Translation gives CASSQTTGTSGRAYEQFF.

The chain uses TRBV25-1 and TRBJ2-7, with no clear D. The V end was cut by 4 bases, the J end by 1 base, with 11 bases between. Germline assignment: CDR1 MGHDK and CDR2 SYGVNS. This CDR3 contains 14 residues. The CDR3: CASSGFTDSYEQYF. CDR3 nucleotide sequence: TGTGCCAGCAGTGGATTTACGGATTCCTACGAGCAGTACTTC.

V is TRBV6-6 and J is TRBJ1-1, with 9 bases fitting TRBD1. The CDR3 is made up of 14 amino acids. V dropped 6 bases and J dropped 1; count of bases not matched to a gene: 3. Germline CDR1 reads MNHNY; CDR2 reads SVGAGI (reference sequence). The CDR3 loop is CASSPGQGNTEAFF. In DNA, the CDR3 is TGTGCCAGCAGCCCGGGACAGGGGAACACTGAAGCTTTCTTT.

The CDR3 loop reads CAWSARSSGANVLTF. CDR3 coding DNA: TGTGCCTGGAGTGCGCGGAGCTCTGGGGCCAACGTCCTGACTTTC. J is TRBJ2-6 and V is TRBV30; D gene ambiguous. CDR1 and CDR2 from the germline V gene are GTSNPN and SVGIG (reference sequence). CDR3 size: 15 residues. V lost 1 base to trimming and J lost 0 bases, with 7 bases between them.

V and J are TRBV7-6 and TRBJ2-2; no definite D call. The V end lost 4 bases, the J end lost 1 base, and 10 bases lay between the germline ends. This CDR3 has 15 amino acids. Germline CDR1 reads SGHVS; CDR2 reads FNYEAQ. The CDR3 sequence: CASSWRQMNTGELFF. CDR3 coding DNA: TGTGCCAGCAGCTGGCGTCAGATGAACACCGGGGAGCTGTTTTTT.

This clone was counted a single time. The gene calls are TRBV30 and TRBJ2-1; D gene ambiguous. Germline CDR1 GTSNPN, CDR2 SVGIG (reference sequence). The CDR3 consists of 12 residues. V was cut by 4 bases and J by 9 bases, with 13 bases left in between. The CDR3: CAWTLPRAEQFF. The CDR3 DNA reads TGTGCCTGGACTCTCCCCCGGGCTGAGCAGTTCTTC.

The genes are TRBV5-6 and TRBJ2-7; 11 bases fit TRBD2. Germline V gene lookup returns CDR1 SGHDT and CDR2 YYEEEE. This CDR3 region has 15 residues. V was clipped by 3 bases and J by 3 bases; unmatched bases: 5. CDR3 amino acids: CASSSVGLAVYEQYF. Written as DNA, the CDR3 is TGTGCCAGCAGCTCCGTGGGACTAGCGGTCTACGAGCAGTACTTC.

This clone was seen a handful of times. The V and J genes are TRBV6-5 and TRBJ1-2, with 9 nucleotides matching TRBD1. The CDR3 spans 13 residues. The ends lost 6 bases at V and 4 bases at J; junction bases unmatched: 3. CDR1 MNHEY and CDR2 SVGAGI come from the germline V gene. The CDR3 here is CASSRTGAYGYTF. In DNA form, the CDR3 reads TGTGCCAGCAGCCGGACAGGGGCCTATGGCTACACCTTC.

This clone was found a few times. J is TRBJ2-7 and V is TRBV2; D gene unclear. Looked up from germline, CDR1 is SNHLY and CDR2 is FYNNEI. Between the trimmed V and J ends, which lost 6 bases and 4 bases, there was a span of 4 bases. The length of the CDR3 is 10 residues. CDR3 nucleotides: TGTGCCAGCAGGATGTACGAGCAGTACTTC. Translation gives CASRMYEQYF.

The chain recombines TRBV30 with TRBJ2-1, with a possible D match to TRBD2 (5 bases). The V and J ends lost 3 bases and 6 bases respectively, with 15 bases between them. The CDR3 sequence is 14 residues long. Germline V lookup: CDR1 GTSNPN, CDR2 SVGIG (reference sequence). CDR3 in amino acids: CAWSRGRGPNEQFF. The CDR3 DNA follows: TGTGCCTGGAGCCGAGGTCGAGGGCCCAATGAGCAGTTCTTC.

This clone was seen a few times. V and J are TRBV11-2 and TRBJ2-3; D gene uncertain. CDR3 length: 13 residues. Germline CDR1 and CDR2: SGHAT and FQNNGV. The V end was cut by 2 bases, the J end by 1 base, with 4 bases between. CDR3 nucleotide sequence: TGTGCCAGCAGCTTACAGGGCACAGATACGCAGTATTTT. It is translated as CASSLQGTDTQYF.

Concerning this clone itself: Distinct nucleotide sequences in the sample also encode this CDR3. This sequence joins TRBV29-1 and TRBJ1-2, with D perhaps matching TRBD1 (5 bases). This CDR3 spans 12 amino acids. Between the trimmed V and J ends, which lost 1 base and 5 bases, there was a span of 8 bases. CDR1 and CDR2 (germline): SQVTM, ANQGSEA. CDR3 sequence reads: CSVEGDGYGYTF. CDR3 in DNA: TGCAGCGTTGAAGGGGACGGGTATGGCTACACCTTC. Looking up the rest from reference TRBV29-1 and TRBJ1-2 gives the full variable domain: SAVISQKPSRDICQRGTSLTIQCQVDSQVTMMFWYRQQPGQSLTLIATANQGSEATYESGFVIDKFPISRPNLTFSTLTVSNMSPEDSSIYLCSVEGDGYGYTFGSGTRLTVV.